The clone carrying this T cell receptor (beta chain) was counted at least ten times. The antigen is unknown. It was RNA transcripts that yielded the amplified TCR beta CDR3 regions. Using the HTBI primer set, a first-round RT-PCR was run on the TCR CDR3. Each CDR3 protein gets one entry after TCRdb re-called the multiplex PCR reads with MiXCR. The sample consists of roughly 170,000 distinct CDR3 sequences, about 18% of them appearing once. The sample is drawn from a study of T cells in Graves' hyperthyroidism and ophthalmopathy. Those patients with uncontrolled infection, other autoimmune disease, pregnancy or lactation were excluded. Diagnosis rested on symptoms, serum thyroxine and TRAb, thyroid ultrasound, and orbital computed tomography. Findings and caveats of the study: Blood also showed most of the thyroid clonotypes that were expanded above 0.001.

The V and J ends lost 6 bases and 1 base respectively, with 7 bases between them. Germline values: CDR1 SQVTM, CDR2 ANQGSEA. The CDR3 is 12 amino acids. V gene TRBV29-1 combines with J gene TRBJ1-3, with a possible D match to TRBD1 (5 bases). The TCR originated in a woman aged 50 to 65 with Graves' hyperthyroidism. The specimen was blood. The CDR3 region is CSVTESGNTIYF. The DNA of the CDR3 is TGCAGCGTGACAGAGTCTGGAAACACCATATATTTT.